The 26 T cell receptor beta chains below were found in one sample sequenced in a study of blood T cell repertoires in COVID-19 (dated by TCRdb to 2019 to 2021). The library was generated by the immunoSEQ multiplex PCR assay. TCRdb obtained this table from immuneACCESS and retained in-frame rearrangements with V and J assigned. These tables miss some clones; where compared with another copy, unresolved V genes account for less than half of the shortfall, and the remainder is unexplained. The sample data list hundreds of thousands of clones, and around 90% of these were observed just once. Jointly, the top ten make up 7.2% of the sample. The specimen was peripheral blood. Receptors were obtained from a man in his sixties who had recovered from COVID-19.

The chain links TRBV11-2 to TRBJ1-5; 8 nucleotides line up with TRBD1. The CDR3 totals 15 residues. From germline, CDR1 is SGHAT and CDR2 FQNNGV. The V and J ends lost 4 bases and 3 bases, in that order; junction bases with no gene match: 5. The CDR3 DNA reads as TGTGCCAGCAGCTCAACGGGACAGGTCAATCAGCCCCAGCATTTT. The encoded protein is CASSSTGQVNQPQHF.

This sequence joins TRBV2 and TRBJ1-3; TRBD1 is a possible D gene (5 bases). The CDR3 has 15 residues. Trimming cost V 6 bases and J 2 bases, with 14 bases left between them. Germline CDR1 is SNHLY and CDR2 is FYNNEI. CDR3 protein: CASRHGHDPGNTIYF. The CDR3 bases are TGTGCCAGCAGACACGGACACGATCCTGGAAACACCATATATTTT.

This clone occurred once. The identical CDR3 is also encoded by other nucleotide sequences in the sample. The CDR3 is CAISEGWQSYEQYF. For the CDR3, the DNA is TGTGCCATCAGTGAGGGTTGGCAGTCCTACGAGCAGTACTTC. V usage is TRBV10-3 and J usage is TRBJ2-7, with D hard to call. CDR1 and CDR2 (germline): ENHRY, SYGVKD. The CDR3 runs to 14 residues. Trimming cost V 2 bases and J 1 base, with 9 bases left between them.

The chain uses TRBV2 and TRBJ1-2; D is possibly TRBD1 (6 bases). Germline assignment: CDR1 SNHLY and CDR2 FYNNEI. The CDR3 consists of 12 residues. Deletions cut 8 bases from V and 4 bases from J, with 11 bases between. CDR3 in DNA: TGTGCCAGCCATGGACAGATCTATGGCTACACCTTC. Amino acid sequence: CASHGQIYGYTF.

The rearrangement links TRBV18 to TRBJ1-3; no definite D call. CDR3 length equals 14 residues. Trimming removed 0 bases at V and 5 bases at J, with 8 bases between. CDR1 KGHSH and CDR2 LQKENI come from the germline V gene. Here the CDR3 DNA reads TGTGCCAGCTCACCACCGGCCCCTCGAAACACCATATATTTT. This codes for CASSPPAPRNTIYF. The full variable domain, completed using reference TRBV18 and TRBJ1-3, is NAGVMQNPRHLVRRRGQEARLRCSPMKGHSHVYWYRQLPEEGLKFMVYLQKENIIDESGMPKERFSAEFPKEGPSILRIQQVVRGDSAAYFCASSPPAPRNTIYFGEGSWLTVV.

This sequence joins TRBV6-4 and TRBJ2-7; no clear D gene. V was cut by 4 bases and J by 1 base, with 11 bases left in between. CDR1 and CDR2 from the germline V gene are MRHNA and SNTAGT. CDR3 length: 14 amino acids. The DNA of the CDR3 is TGTGCCAGCAGTGGACTTAGTGGTTCCTACGAGCAGTACGTC. The encoded protein is CASSGLSGSYEQYV.

This chain joins TRBV10-1 and TRBJ2-3, with 7 nucleotides matching TRBD2. The CDR3 is made up of 15 amino acids. With 0 bases clipped from V and 2 bases from J, the junction kept 2 bases outside the gene matches. Per germline, CDR1 WNHNN and CDR2 SYGVQD (reference sequence). CDR3 protein: CASSESRGTTDTQYF. CDR3 nucleotide sequence: TGCGCCAGCAGTGAGTCGCGGGGGACCACAGATACGCAGTATTTT.

The chain links TRBV27 to TRBJ2-5; 9 bases map to TRBD2. The V gene's germline CDR1 is MNHEY and CDR2 SMNVEV (reference sequence). CDR3 length: 15 residues. Germline trimming cut 6 bases from V and 4 bases from J; bases unmatched to any gene: 9. CDR3 sequence (DNA): TGTGCCAGCAGGTCTAGCGGGGCGGGCCGAGAGACCCAGTACTTC. Residues: CASRSSGAGRETQYF.

CDR3: CASSIGLAVSASTDTQYF. CDR3 bases: TGTGCCAGTAGTATAGGACTAGCGGTTTCCGCTAGCACAGATACGCAGTATTTT. This sequence joins TRBV19 and TRBJ2-3; 9 nucleotides match TRBD2. CDR1 LNHDA and CDR2 SQIVND come from the germline V gene (reference sequence). CDR3 length: 18 amino acids. With 1 base clipped from V and 0 bases from J, the junction kept 8 bases outside the gene matches.

The chain recombines TRBV6-6 with TRBJ2-4; 7 bases are a match to TRBD1. Germline trimming cut 6 bases from V and 2 bases from J; bases unmatched to any gene: 10. The CDR3 totals 16 residues. Germline assignment: CDR1 MNHNY and CDR2 SVGAGI (reference sequence). CDR3 sequence: CASSLTGSGTKNIQYF. The CDR3 DNA sequence: TGTGCCAGCAGCTTGACAGGGTCAGGGACCAAAAACATTCAGTACTTC.

About this clone itself: The sample carries other DNA sequences with the same CDR3. The genes are TRBV5-1 and TRBJ2-3, with D unresolved. V was cut by 0 bases and J by 3 bases, with 5 bases left in between. CDR1 SGHRS and CDR2 YFSETQ come from the germline V gene. The CDR3 runs to 13 residues. This CDR3 reads CASSLGGTDTQYF. The CDR3 DNA follows: TGCGCCAGCAGCTTGGGAGGAACAGATACGCAGTATTTT.

The chain links TRBV14 to TRBJ1-1; possible D gene TRBD1, 6 bases. The CDR3 sequence is 15 residues long. Germline V gene sequence: CDR1 SGHDN, CDR2 FVKESK. Trimming took off 0 bases at V and 1 base at J, with 9 bases between the two ends. The CDR3 DNA sequence: TGTGCCAGCAGCCAAGAAGACAGGACGAACACTGAAGCTTTCTTT. Protein sequence: CASSQEDRTNTEAFF.

This clone was picked up a small number of times. This sequence joins TRBV5-4 and TRBJ1-2; TRBD1 matches 7 bases. Trimming at V came to 1 base and at J to 4 bases, leaving 7 bases not matched to a gene. This CDR3 contains 15 residues. Germline CDR1 reads SGHNT; CDR2 reads YYREEE (reference sequence). CDR3 in amino acids: CASSLHGTDGYGYTF. The DNA of the CDR3 is TGTGCCAGCAGCTTGCATGGGACAGATGGCTATGGCTACACCTTC.

The chain joins TRBV11-3 to TRBJ1-1; tentative D call: TRBD1 (6 bases). This CDR3 is 16 amino acids long. Per germline, CDR1 SGHNT and CDR2 YENEEA. V shed 6 bases and J shed 5 bases, with 22 bases lying between them. The CDR3 nucleotides read TGTGCCAGCAGACGCCGTTTCCAGGGAGGGGGGACTGAAGCTTTCTTT. It specifies CASRRRFQGGGTEAFF.

This clone was counted once. The gene calls are TRBV6-5 and TRBJ1-1, with D unclear. Trimming pared 7 bases from V and 1 base from J, leaving 16 bases between. The CDR3 loop spans 15 amino acids. Germline V gene data show CDR1 as MNHEY and CDR2 as SVGAGI. CDR3 region: CASTPLSRGNTEAFF. For the CDR3, the DNA is TGTGCCAGCACCCCTCTGAGTCGGGGGAACACTGAAGCTTTCTTT.

The rearrangement joins TRBV2 to TRBJ1-3, with 8 bases lining up with TRBD1. Germline V gene lookup returns CDR1 SNHLY and CDR2 FYNNEI. This CDR3 is 15 amino acids long. V lost 6 bases to trimming and J lost 0 bases; unmatched junction nucleotides: 4. CDR3 region: CASREQGVSGNTIYF. The CDR3, as DNA: TGTGCCAGCAGAGAACAGGGGGTCTCTGGAAACACCATATATTTT.

The V gene is TRBV19, the J gene TRBJ1-1; 10 nucleotides line up with TRBD1. The CDR3 runs to 16 residues. CDR1 is LNHDA, CDR2 SQIVND, per germline (reference sequence). Germline trimming cut 5 bases from V and 0 bases from J; bases unmatched to any gene: 6. CDR3 DNA: TGTGCCAGTAGTGCCGACAGGGGGCGGATGAACACTGAAGCTTTCTTT. Residues: CASSADRGRMNTEAFF.

V and J are TRBV6-5 and TRBJ2-7, with TRBD1 matching over 8 bases. The CDR3 is 13 residues long. V was pared by 5 bases and J by 5 bases, with 5 bases of the junction left unmatched. Germline lookup yields CDR1 MNHEY and CDR2 SVGAGI. The CDR3 reads CASSRTGFDEQYF. As DNA, the CDR3 is TGTGCCAGCAGTCGGACAGGGTTCGACGAGCAGTACTTC.

This clone was recorded only once. The same CDR3 is also encoded by other DNA sequences in this sample. The chain is built from TRBV7-2 and TRBJ1-5; 7 nucleotides agree with TRBD1. The CDR3 totals 15 residues. V trimming: 5 bases; J trimming: 2 bases; junction bases outside the gene matches: 6. From germline, CDR1 is SGHTA and CDR2 FQGNSA. Here the CDR3 reads CASSRNRGGNQPQHF. CDR3 nucleotide sequence: TGTGCCAGCAGCAGAAACAGGGGAGGCAATCAGCCCCAGCATTTT.

The chain recombines TRBV27 with TRBJ2-6; D ambiguous. V was clipped by 7 bases and J by 0 bases, with 13 bases between them. The length of the CDR3 is 16 residues. Germline values: CDR1 MNHEY, CDR2 SMNVEV (reference sequence). The CDR3 nucleotides are TGTGCCAGCACCAGAAAATCCGCCTCTGGGGCCAACGTCCTGACTTTC. Its translation is CASTRKSASGANVLTF.

This clone has only one observation. The chain is built from TRBV5-1 and TRBJ2-1; 7 bases match TRBD1. V lost 4 bases, J lost 4 bases, and 17 bases stayed unmatched. Germline V gene lookup returns CDR1 SGHRS and CDR2 YFSETQ. The CDR3 sequence is 18 residues long. CDR3 sequence (DNA): TGCGCCAGCAGCCCCGAACTGACAGGGCGGGTGGGGTACAATGAGCAGTTCTTC. This translates into CASSPELTGRVGYNEQFF.

V and J are TRBV7-9 and TRBJ2-1; the match to TRBD2 covers 8 bases. V lost 11 bases, J lost 2 bases, and 8 bases stayed unmatched. The germline V gene encodes CDR1 SEHNR and CDR2 FQNEAQ (reference sequence). The CDR3 runs to 14 residues. CDR3 amino acids: CASSVRGAYNEQFF. CDR3 nucleotide sequence: TGTGCCTCCTCCGTGCGGGGGGCCTACAATGAGCAGTTCTTC.

The table lists this clone with a count of one. V and J are TRBV5-6 and TRBJ2-4; 10 bases agree with TRBD1. This CDR3 region has 15 residues. Germline V gene data show CDR1 as SGHDT and CDR2 as YYEEEE. V shed 1 base, J shed 7 bases, and the junction held 5 bases outside the gene matches. CDR3 residues: CASSLWDRGLNIQYF. DNA of the CDR3: TGTGCCAGCAGCTTGTGGGACAGGGGTTTGAACATTCAGTACTTC.

This sequence joins TRBV11-2 and TRBJ2-1, with 8 bases matching TRBD2. The CDR3 consists of 12 residues. The germline V gene encodes CDR1 SGHAT and CDR2 FQNNGV. J lost 12 bases, V lost 5 bases, and 6 bases had no gene match. The CDR3 is CASSGIREGQFF. The CDR3 nucleotides read TGTGCCAGCAGCGGGATCCGGGAGGGGCAGTTCTTC.

This clone was recorded once. The chain couples TRBV6-5 to TRBJ2-5; perhaps TRBD2 as D (6 bases). This CDR3 has 13 residues. V lost 8 bases to trimming and J lost 5 bases, with 15 bases between them. Germline V lookup: CDR1 MNHEY, CDR2 SVGAGI. The CDR3 DNA reads as TGTGCCAGCGGGTGGGGGGTCCAGGAGACCCAGTACTTC. Its translation: CASGWGVQETQYF.

This clone has a single count. The chain joins TRBV19 to TRBJ2-2; 9 bases match TRBD1. Trimming took 4 bases from V and 7 from J; bases not matched to a gene: 7. The CDR3 extends over 15 amino acids. Germline CDR1 is LNHDA and CDR2 is SQIVND (reference sequence). The CDR3 DNA reads as TGTGCCAGTAGTACCCACAGGGGGCCGGACGGGGAGCTGTTTTTT. Its protein product is CASSTHRGPDGELFF.